One sample yielded the 8 T cell receptor beta chains listed below, sequenced in a study of identical twins. MiXCR, run by TCRdb on the 5' RACE reads, gives a single entry per CDR3 protein. The table records 250,000 or so distinct CDR3 sequences, around 8.3% of them present only once. These data also formed part of another study, on yellow fever vaccine responses in identical twins.

Sequences were obtained from CD8+ T cells sorted from blood. Receptors originate from a young woman in good health.

This clonotype was seen at least ten times. This chain uses TRBV6-5 with TRBJ2-7, with 12 positions matching TRBD2. CDR1 is MNHEY, CDR2 SVGAGI, per germline. The CDR3 is made up of 15 amino acids. Losses at the gene ends were 4 bases for V and 0 bases for J; bases not matched to a gene: 1. The CDR3 protein is CASSLGLAGSYEQYF. DNA of the CDR3: TGTGCCAGCAGTTTGGGACTAGCGGGCTCCTACGAGCAGTACTTC.

V gene TRBV20-1 combines with J gene TRBJ1-1; perhaps TRBD1 as D (5 bases). Germline V CDR1 and CDR2: DFQATT, SNEGSKA (reference sequence). V lost 5 bases and J lost 6, with 16 bases in between. The CDR3 totals 13 residues. The DNA for the CDR3 is TGCAGTGCTCTACGTCAGGGTAGCGCTGAAGCTTTCTTT. Translated: CSALRQGSAEAFF.

This clonotype came up many times. This sequence joins TRBV12-3 or TRBV12-4 and TRBJ2-1; 14 bases agree with TRBD2. The CDR3 runs to 17 residues. V lost 4 bases, J lost 5 bases, and 7 bases stayed unmatched. CDR3 residues: CASSSTPGLAGDNEQFF. The CDR3 DNA sequence: TGTGCCAGCAGTTCGACTCCGGGACTAGCGGGAGACAATGAGCAGTTCTTC.

The rearrangement links TRBV12-3 or TRBV12-4 to TRBJ2-7; the match to TRBD2 covers 10 bases. The V and J ends lost 6 bases and 3 bases, in that order; junction bases with no gene match: 17. This CDR3 comprises 18 residues. Here the CDR3 reads CASSPRPLAGAGGYEQYF. CDR3 in DNA: TGTGCCAGCAGCCCACGACCCCTAGCGGGAGCAGGGGGCTACGAGCAGTACTTC.

This clonotype was found many times. The chain employs TRBV4-3 and TRBJ1-1; a possible D gene is TRBD1 (6 bases). The CDR3 length is 13 residues. Trimming took off 2 bases at V and 5 bases at J, with 9 bases between the two ends. Per the germline V gene, CDR1 is LGHNA and CDR2 is YSLEER. The CDR3 reads CASSQYRATEAFF. The CDR3 nucleotides are TGCGCCAGCAGCCAATACAGGGCAACTGAAGCTTTCTTT.

This clonotype was seen a few times. The gene calls are TRBV6-2 or TRBV6-3 and TRBJ2-7; D ambiguous. V lost 4 bases, J lost 5 bases, and 12 bases lay in between. The CDR3 runs to 13 residues. CDR1 is MNHEY, CDR2 SVGEGT, per germline. The CDR3 region has the DNA TGTGCCAGCAGTTTAAGGCCATTCCACGAGCAGTACTTC. Translating gives CASSLRPFHEQYF.

This clonotype was seen many times. This chain uses TRBV3-1 with TRBJ2-1; D not resolved. Germline V gene lookup returns CDR1 LGHDT and CDR2 YNNKEL (reference sequence). This CDR3 is 13 amino acids long. V lost 0 bases to trimming and J lost 5 bases, with 5 bases between them. The CDR3, as DNA: TGTGCCAGCAGCCAAGAAATTGACAATGAGCAGTTCTTC. This translates into CASSQEIDNEQFF.

The chain carries TRBV6-5 and TRBJ2-2, with TRBD2 identical over 11 bases. Germline V lookup: CDR1 MNHEY, CDR2 SVGAGI. The CDR3 extends over 15 amino acids. Trimming cost V 4 bases and J 4 bases; bases outside gene matches: 2. The CDR3 loop is CASSSSGGFTGELFF. Here the CDR3 DNA reads TGTGCCAGCAGTTCTAGCGGGGGGTTCACCGGGGAGCTGTTTTTT.